This TCR beta chain was documented in a study of T-cell memory formation after mild COVID-19 (dated by TCRdb to the early 2020s). For the wider study: Most TCR sequence clusters were specific to one of the two donors. Two young, previously healthy adult volunteers, one female and one male, were included in the cohort. In two donors, T-cell clones that expanded and contracted after mild COVID-19 were followed by sequencing TCRalpha and TCRbeta repertoires longitudinally. Study-wide findings and limitations: The detection of some responding clones in pre-infection memory suggests that pre-existing cross-reactive memory T cells joined the SARS-CoV-2 response. Contracting CD4+ clones appeared mostly in the CM and EM memory subsets, whereas CD8+ clones were enriched in EMRA. The study covered only a couple of mild cases, and larger cohorts including severe cases with pre-infection samples were considered necessary. Balanced CD4/CD8 phenotypes were observed for clones contracting from day 15 to 85, whereas a bias towards CD4+ was observed for a second wave of clones expanding from day 15 to 37. Whether the second-wave clones peaking on day 37 were SARS-CoV-2 specific was not confirmed.

This clonotype occurred many times. Its antigen target is currently unknown. The record has no base qualities; no much larger clone is one base away. Ficoll-Paque density gradient centrifugation was used to isolate PBMCs. Counted from cysteine to phenylalanine, this CDR3 has 17 amino acids. Kept here is only the CDR3 DNA, which spans 51 bases and is read in frame from base 1. Trimmed from V: 6 bases; trimmed from J: 4 bases; junction bases lacking a gene match: 14. From a lookup of the germline V gene (reference sequence), CDR1 and CDR2 are DFQATT and SNEGSKA. For sequencing, an Illumina NovaSeq 6000 was employed. cDNA libraries for TCRalpha and TCRbeta were prepared by 5'RACE using constant-segment primers, with sample barcodes and unique molecular identifiers added. Trizol reagent was used to extract RNA from every sample. Amplification of the libraries took two PCR steps, and the second step added a second sample barcode plus Illumina TruSeq adapters. Libraries were sequenced on an Illumina NovaSeq with 2 x 150 bp paired-end reads. The published analysis was carried out like this. Demultiplexing of reads and collapsing into UMI-guided consensus sequences were performed with migec v1.2.7. With mixcr v2.1.11, UMI consensuses were aligned to TRA and TRB V and J templates and assembled into clonotypes. Expanded or contracted clonotypes were those called significant by both edgeR and NoisET, with noise models trained on biological replicates. For edgeR calls, a false discovery rate-adjusted p below 0.01 and a log2 fold-change threshold of 1 were applied. As an exploratory analysis of dynamics, PCA with hierarchical clustering was applied to max-normalized trajectories of the 1000 most abundant clonotypes. The CD4 or CD8 phenotype of responding clones was assigned using the separately sequenced CD4+ and CD8+ repertoires. TCRdb took the public reads, trimmed them with fastp at Q25, ran MiXCR for clone calling and kept in-frame beta chains. Duplicate CDR3 protein sequences are folded into a single record with the most common DNA and genes. The V and J calls come from TCRdb's annotation, not from the publication. The sample includes 25,000 or so distinct CDR3 sequences, with around 7.2% observed a single time. The ten largest account for roughly an eighth of the sample.

The sequenced material came from PBMCs or a T cell subset sorted from them (not recorded which). Recombination linked TRBV20-1 to TRBJ2-1; 11 junctional bases match TRBD2. This TCR came from an adult woman who had mild COVID-19 (a few samples of this study predate the infection). The sample titles of this study are shuffled in the database, so cell type and time point are left out; the donor was told from shared clones. The sequenced DNA is TGCAGTGCCTACCGGGGGCTAGCGGGAGGAACGTACAATGAGCAGTTCTTC. The resulting protein is CSAYRGLAGGTYNEQFF.